This T cell receptor (beta chain) came from a study of Graves' ophthalmopathy and Graves' hyperthyroidism (dated by TCRdb to the late 2010s). Turning to the overall study: Peripheral blood was collected at initial diagnosis, before any treatment. In total, under 150 blood samples were TCR-sequenced: fewer than 50 ophthalmopathy, some 72 hyperthyroidism and roughly 17 hyperthyroidism-to-ophthalmopathy patients. To explore V-J signatures that separate ophthalmopathy from hyperthyroidism, a discovery set of about 100 patients was enrolled, consisting of under 50 with ophthalmopathy and 57 with stable hyperthyroidism. Once sampling was done, hyperthyroidism patients were given methimazole at a starting dose of 30 mg daily, while ophthalmopathy patients were given high-dose intravenous methylprednisolone. An independent validation cohort comprised 18 to 20 hyperthyroidism patients and about 16 patients who later progressed from hyperthyroidism to ophthalmopathy. TCR beta repertoire signatures were used to distinguish Graves' ophthalmopathy from Graves' hyperthyroidism and to predict progression to ophthalmopathy. In roughly 6 hyperthyroidism patients, the T-cell repertoires found in thyroid tissue were compared with those found in blood. General findings and caveats noted by the study authors: In validation, the model predicted ophthalmopathy progression with about 70% sensitivity and approximately 75% specificity; some 13 predicted patients were CT-confirmed with GO in a median of 6.5 months. Ophthalmopathy was separated from stable hyperthyroidism by the 13-signature model with about 88% sensitivity and around 81% specificity in cross-validation and with 80%/75% in the test set. No statistical method was used to set the sample size in advance, and the investigators knew which group each participant was assigned to. Among expanded thyroid clonotypes with frequency above 0.001, most also showed up in blood, which suggests that blood repertoires may reflect the thyroid immune response.

Comment on this clonotype: Its antigen has not been determined. No clone much larger than this one lies a single base away; base qualities are absent.

Via the germline V gene, CDR1 is ENHRY and CDR2 SYGVKD. The CDR3, cysteine through phenylalanine, is 15 amino acids long. CDR3 DNA only is kept here, 45 bases in frame from base 1. The germline V and J ends show losses of 5 bases and 1 base respectively, and no gene match explains 7 bases of the junction. The ophthalmopathy patients had moderately to severely active disease, with a Clinical Activity Score of 3 or higher, a NOSPECS grade of 4 or higher, and a disease duration of less than 3 months. Patients were excluded if they had other autoimmune diseases, uncontrolled infections, pregnancy or lactation. Clinical symptoms, serum thyroxine, TRAb, thyroid ultrasound and orbital computed tomography were used for diagnosis. Ficoll-Paque density gradient centrifugation was used to isolate PBMCs from approximately 11 ml of fresh peripheral blood. Total RNA was extracted using Trizol reagent, and RNA quality was checked on an Agilent 2100 Bioanalyzer.

TCR beta CDR3 regions were amplified from RNA transcripts for repertoire sequencing. A first-round RT-PCR used HTBI primers with the Qiagen OneStep RT-PCR kit, followed by a second-round multiplex PCR, size selection and purification. Libraries were sequenced on an Illumina HiSeq2000 using paired-end 100 bp reads. For the original study's pipeline: SOAPnuke was used for read processing, and reads with adapters, uncalled bases, a mean Phred below 15, or no exact constant-primer or identifier match were discarded. COPE v1.2.5 was used to merge the high-quality paired reads. Each unique nucleotide sequence was defined as a clonotype, and clonotypes were aligned to IMGT TRB V, D and J references with MiTCR v1.1. Only V-J combinations with frequency above 0.0001 were analysed, covering 99.2% of repertoires. For each V-J combination, a TCR clonal expansion and chaos score was defined as F50 clonal expansion divided by the chaos observed in the TCRdist matrix. Welch's t-statistics and random forest were used to reduce features to approximately 13 V-J combinations, which were fed into a naive Bayes classifier. The similarity between thyroid and blood repertoires was quantified using the Morisita-Horn index. TCRdb applied fastp at Q25 and MiXCR to the public reads, then kept only in-frame beta chains. All rows with the same CDR3 protein become a single entry with the most common DNA and genes. TCRdb assigned the V and J calls; the authors' analysis was not used. This sample holds 200,000 to 250,000 distinct CDR3 sequences; around 42% were observed only once. The top ten clones comprise around half of the sample.

This sequence originates from an adult man with Graves' ophthalmopathy. The sequence links TRBV10-3 to TRBJ1-2; TRBD1 agrees with 7 junctional bases. Material for sequencing was peripheral blood. The sequenced DNA: TGTGCCATCAGTCCCGGGACAGAATTTAACTATGGCTACACCTTC. Translated, this is CAISPGTEFNYGYTF.